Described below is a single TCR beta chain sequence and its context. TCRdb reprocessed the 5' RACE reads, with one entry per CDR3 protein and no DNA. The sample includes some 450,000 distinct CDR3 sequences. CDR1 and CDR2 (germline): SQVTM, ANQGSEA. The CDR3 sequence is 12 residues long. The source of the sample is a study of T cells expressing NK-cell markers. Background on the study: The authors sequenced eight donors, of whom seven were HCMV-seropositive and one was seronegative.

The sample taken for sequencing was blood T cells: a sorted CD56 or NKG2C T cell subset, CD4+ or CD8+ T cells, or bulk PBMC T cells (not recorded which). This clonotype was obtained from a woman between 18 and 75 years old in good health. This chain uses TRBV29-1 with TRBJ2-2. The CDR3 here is CSEASNTGELFF.